These 15 T cell receptor beta chains were all obtained from the same sample, sequenced in a study of molecular identifiers for immune sequencing clone quantification. TCRdb re-derived calls from the PCR reads in MiXCR, one entry per CDR3 protein. The sample consists of about half a million distinct CDR3 sequences, roughly 26% of them appearing once. The sequencing sample was made of naive CD8+ T cells from blood, with Jurkat cell RNA spiked in. Subset of the sample: FACS-sorted CD8+CD4-CCR7+CD45RA+ naive T cells. The receptors shown here come from a human donor in good health. Some libraries in this study had Jurkat cell RNA spiked in.

The V and J genes are TRBV6-2 or TRBV6-3 and TRBJ1-1; D possibly corresponds to TRBD1 (6 bases). V lost 4 bases and J lost 8, with 8 bases in between. Germline CDR1 and CDR2: MNHEY and SVGEGT. The CDR3 contains 11 residues. This CDR3 reads CASSWDIEAFF. The CDR3 DNA is TGTGCCAGCAGTTGGGACATCGAAGCTTTCTTT.

This clonotype occurred many times. This chain links TRBV7-9 with TRBJ2-6, with 8 bases aligning to TRBD2. The trim removed 6 bases at V and 0 bases at J, leaving 7 bases unmatched. Germline loops: CDR1 SEHNR, CDR2 FQNEAQ (reference sequence). CDR3 length: 17 residues. CDR3 in DNA: TGTGCCAGCAGGCCCTCCGGGACTAGCTCTGGGGCCAACGTCCTGACTTTC. Translated: CASRPSGTSSGANVLTF.

A word on this clonotype: The junction differs from germline at one of its ends, possibly a read error. The V and J genes are TRBV5-6 and TRBJ2-7; a weak D match, TRBD1 (5 bases). This CDR3 is 16 amino acids long. Germline V gene sequence: CDR1 SGHDT, CDR2 YYEEEE. This chain's CDR3 is CACSFSQGELRYEQYF. The CDR3 DNA reads as TGTGCCTGCAGCTTCTCCCAGGGTGAGTTGCGGTACGAGCAGTACTTC.

This clonotype was detected ten times or more. The chain employs TRBV6-5 and TRBJ1-4, with 7 bases identical to TRBD1. CDR3 size: 17 residues. After removal of 5 bases from V and 6 bases from J, the junction contained 15 bases not matched to a gene. Germline lookup yields CDR1 MNHEY and CDR2 SVGAGI. The CDR3 loop reads CASSRRDSRNPDEKLFF. The CDR3 DNA sequence: TGTGCCAGCAGTCGCCGGGACAGCCGCAATCCTGATGAAAAACTGTTTTTT.

V usage is TRBV27 and J usage is TRBJ2-2; 9 bases fit TRBD1. V was clipped by 8 bases and J by 4 bases; unmatched bases: 11. Germline values: CDR1 MNHEY, CDR2 SMNVEV (reference sequence). This CDR3 spans 16 amino acids. CDR3 residues: CASGVTGTGRTGELFF. In DNA form, the CDR3 reads TGTGCCAGCGGGGTAACCGGGACAGGGCGCACCGGGGAGCTGTTTTTT.

The CDR3 DNA reads as TGCAGTGCTAGAAGTCGAGGGGGCAATCAGCCCCAGCATTTT. Protein product: CSARSRGGNQPQHF. The rearrangement joins TRBV20-1 to TRBJ1-5, with D possibly matching TRBD1 (5 bases). The CDR3 sequence is 14 residues long. Germline lookup yields CDR1 DFQATT and CDR2 SNEGSKA (reference sequence). V lost 2 bases and J lost 2, with 10 bases in between.

Remarks on this clonotype: Mismatch with germline at one junction end may stem from a read error. The chain uses TRBV14 and TRBJ2-1, with 8 bases fitting TRBD2. Germline loops: CDR1 SGHDN, CDR2 FVKESK. The CDR3 has 15 residues. The CDR3 loop is CASSPGGSSHNEQFF. CDR3 coding DNA: TGTGCCAGCAGCCCGGGGGGGAGCTCCCACAATGAGCAGTTCTTC.

This clonotype was counted only a few times. V usage is TRBV24-1 and J usage is TRBJ2-2, with 7 bases lining up with TRBD2. This CDR3 region has 16 residues. The J segment lost 2 bases and the V segment lost 1 base, leaving 3 bases of the junction unmatched. Germline lookup yields CDR1 KGHDR and CDR2 SFDVKD. The CDR3 region is CATSDLRGSNTGELFF. Written as DNA, the CDR3 is TGTGCCACCAGTGATTTACGCGGGAGTAACACCGGGGAGCTGTTTTTT.

This clonotype was seen only a few times. The V and J genes are TRBV7-8 and TRBJ2-7; 10 positions match TRBD2. CDR1 is SGHVS and CDR2 is FQNEAQ in the germline V gene. V gave up 5 bases and J gave up 12 bases; unmatched junction bases: 7. CDR3 length: 12 residues. The DNA for the CDR3 is TGTGCCAGCAGCATTCTAGCGGGGGTCGGGTACTTC. Translating it yields CASSILAGVGYF.

Regarding this clonotype: Possible read error: a much larger clone is one base away. The chain is built from TRBV4-1 and TRBJ1-5, with D unresolved. The CDR3 spans 15 residues. Germline lookup yields CDR1 MGHRA and CDR2 YSYEKL. With 1 base removed from V and 3 bases from J, the gap between germline ends came to 10 bases. CDR3 loop: CASSQVGDHNQPQHF. The CDR3 DNA reads as TGCGCCAGCAGCCAAGTAGGAGACCACAATCAGCCCCAGCATTTT.

This clonotype has a handful of counts. The V call is TRBV7-9, the J call TRBJ2-1; weak D call: TRBD2 (6 bases). The ends were cut back, 5 bases at V and 9 bases at J, with 14 bases in the middle. Germline CDR1 SEHNR, CDR2 FQNEAQ (reference sequence). This CDR3 has 13 residues. The CDR3 loop is CASSRSLASEQFF. The CDR3 DNA sequence: TGTGCCAGCAGCCGCTCCCTAGCGTCTGAGCAGTTCTTC.

This clonotype turned up a few times. The chain employs TRBV5-4 and TRBJ2-1; weak D call: TRBD2 (5 bases). The CDR3 has 13 residues. V lost 6 bases to trimming and J lost 2 bases, with 9 bases between them. The V gene's germline CDR1 is SGHNT and CDR2 YYREEE (reference sequence). The CDR3 region is CASTHGTYNEQFF. CDR3 DNA sequence: TGTGCCAGCACTCACGGGACCTACAATGAGCAGTTCTTC.

This clonotype was picked up many times. This chain links TRBV12-3 or TRBV12-4 with TRBJ2-3; D gene unclear. The V end was cut by 6 bases, the J end by 6 bases, with 16 bases between. The CDR3 sequence is 14 residues long. The CDR3 loop reads CASSPVLMGDTQYF. In DNA, the CDR3 is TGTGCCAGCAGCCCTGTTTTAATGGGGGATACGCAGTATTTT.

This chain uses TRBV4-3 with TRBJ1-6; D perhaps matches TRBD1 (5 bases). The V end was cut by 0 bases, the J end by 5 bases, with 11 bases between. There are 16 residues in the CDR3. The germline gives CDR1 LGHNA, CDR2 YSLEER. For the CDR3, the DNA is TGCGCCAGCAGCCAAGATTCGAGGGACCATAATTCACCCCTCCACTTT. Protein product: CASSQDSRDHNSPLHF.

The gene calls are TRBV24-1 and TRBJ2-2; 8 bases match TRBD2. The CDR3 length is 16 residues. J was trimmed by 6 bases and V by 6 bases; bases with no gene match: 11. Germline V gene lookup returns CDR1 KGHDR and CDR2 SFDVKD. The CDR3 region is CATSPRTGGPAGELFF. CDR3 in DNA: TGTGCCACCAGTCCGAGGACGGGGGGGCCCGCCGGGGAGCTGTTTTTT.